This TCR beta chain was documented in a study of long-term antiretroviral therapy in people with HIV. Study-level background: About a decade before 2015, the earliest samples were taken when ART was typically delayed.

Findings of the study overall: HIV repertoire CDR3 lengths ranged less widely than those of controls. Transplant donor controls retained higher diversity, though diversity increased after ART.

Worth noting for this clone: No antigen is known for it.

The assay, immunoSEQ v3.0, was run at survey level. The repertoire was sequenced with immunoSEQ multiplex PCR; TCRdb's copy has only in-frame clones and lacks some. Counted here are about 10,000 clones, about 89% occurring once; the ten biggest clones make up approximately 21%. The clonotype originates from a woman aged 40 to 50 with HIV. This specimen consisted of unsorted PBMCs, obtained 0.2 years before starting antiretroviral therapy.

The CDR3 spells CATSGGGSTDTQYF. The CDR3 DNA reads TGTGCCACCAGCGGCGGGGGTAGCACAGATACGCAGTATTTT. This sequence joins TRBV15 and TRBJ2-3; 7 bases are shared with TRBD2. The J segment lost 0 bases and the V segment lost 5 bases, leaving 2 bases of the junction unmatched. From germline, CDR1 is LNHNV and CDR2 YYDKDF (reference sequence). The CDR3 loop spans 14 amino acids.